These T cell receptor beta chains were read from a single sample in a study of Ad26.COV2.S vaccination and SARS-CoV-2 variants. The table came from immunoSEQ multiplex PCR; TCRdb's copy has only in-frame clones and leaves some out. The table has about 320,000 clones, roughly 90% seen once. This sample comprised peripheral blood, obtained in a trial of Ad26.COV2.S vaccine versus placebo. The receptor source for this set is a person aged 18-65 years who received the Ad26.COV2.S COVID-19 vaccine or a placebo. Each CDR3 is given with its conserved first and last residue. D genes are given only for firm matches. Where a row states a size, it is once, few, many or the class of an expanded clone; other rows omit it.

clone_size d_call j_call v_call cdr3_length cdr3_nt cdr3_aa
NA NA TRBJ1-5 TRBV5-1 14 TGCGCCAGCAGCTTGGGGGAGGGAAGTCAGCCCCAGCATTTT CASSLGEGSQPQHF
NA NA TRBJ2-2 TRBV5-4 14 TGTGCCAGCAGCAACCCTAAGAACACCGGGGAGCTGTTTTTT CASSNPKNTGELFF
NA NA TRBJ2-2 TRBV6-5 15 TGTGCCAGCAGTTACATGCAGGGAAACACCGGGGAGCTGTTTTTT CASSYMQGNTGELFF
NA NA TRBJ1-6 TRBV13 13 TGTGCCAGCAGCTTGGACCCAGGTTCACCCCTCCACTTT CASSLDPGSPLHF
NA NA TRBJ1-1 TRBV29-1 16 TGCAGCGTTGACGGCAGGACCGACCGGGGTTTGGCTGAAGCTTTCTTT CSVDGRTDRGLAEAFF
once NA TRBJ1-5 TRBV30 13 TGTGCCTGGCAAACAGGGTTAGGACAGCCCCAGCATTTT CAWQTGLGQPQHF
few NA TRBJ2-7 TRBV6-5 14 TGTGCCAGCAGTTACGTCCAAAACAGGGACGAGCAGTACTTC CASSYVQNRDEQYF
NA TRBD2 TRBJ2-2 TRBV12-5 12 TGTGCTAGTGGTTTTGGGGGGGAGGAGCTGTTTTTT CASGFGGEELFF
NA TRBD2 TRBJ2-5 TRBV7-3 16 TGTGCCAGCAGCTTATCGGGGTCTAGCGGGAGAGAGACCCAGTACTTC CASSLSGSSGRETQYF
once NA TRBJ1-1 TRBV28 12 TGTGCCAGCAGTTTATGGTCCAGGGGAGCTTTCTTT CASSLWSRGAFF
NA TRBD1 TRBJ2-7 TRBV5-6 15 TGTGCCAGCAGCTTCCGGACAGGGGGAGTGTACGAGCAGTACTTC CASSFRTGGVYEQYF
few TRBD1 TRBJ2-2 TRBV19 15 TGTGCCAGTAGTATATTGGGACAGTACACCGGGGAGCTGTTTTTT CASSILGQYTGELFF
NA NA TRBJ2-2 TRBV19 17 TGTGCCAGTAGTATAAGTGACTTACCGAACAACCACCGGGAGCTGTTTTTT CASSISDLPNNHRELFF
once NA TRBJ1-2 TRBV7-8 16 TGTGCCAGCAGCCCCACACGTGGGAAAGCTAACTATGGCTACACCTTC CASSPTRGKANYGYTF
few NA TRBJ1-1 TRBV27 14 TGTGCCAGCAGTTTACGACCCCCAGGGACTGAAGCTTTCTTT CASSLRPPGTEAFF
once NA TRBJ2-2 TRBV4-3 14 TGCGCCAGCAGCCAAGACCGGTTAGACGGGGAGCTGTTTTTT CASSQDRLDGELFF
NA TRBD1 TRBJ1-5 TRBV10-1 17 TGCGCCACCACACCGCTCAACAGGGGGCCTAGCAATCAGCCCCAGCATTTT CATTPLNRGPSNQPQHF
NA NA TRBJ2-2 TRBV5-1 15 TGCGCCAGCAGCTTGAGCTGGGCGGGCACCGGGGAGCTGTTTTTT CASSLSWAGTGELFF
NA NA TRBJ1-3 TRBV7-2 15 TGTGCCAGCAGCCCCTCCCTGGGCTCTGGAAACACCATATATTTT CASSPSLGSGNTIYF
NA NA TRBJ2-1 TRBV6-5 12 TGTGCCAGCAGTTATGGGGCTAATGAGCAGTTCTTC CASSYGANEQFF
NA TRBD1 TRBJ1-1 TRBV19 16 TGTGCCAGCAAAGGGGGCGTAGTCAGAAGGAACACTGAAGCTTTCTTT CASKGGVVRRNTEAFF
NA NA TRBJ1-1 TRBV11-2 13 TGTGCCAGCACCCTAGGGGGGAACACTGAAGCTTTCTTT CASTLGGNTEAFF
NA NA TRBJ2-5 TRBV19 13 TGTGCCAGTAGTTTTCAGGGAGGAGAGACCCAGTACTTC CASSFQGGETQYF